The present entry profiles one T cell receptor beta chain with its context. Clones were sequenced by immunoSEQ multiplex PCR, and TCRdb holds only the in-frame ones, with some missing. The sample holds nearly 250,000 clones, around nine tenths seen once. The data were taken from a study of blood T cell repertoires in COVID-19. Overall study context: T cells, B-cell-depleted T cells, or PBMCs provided the cDNA or gDNA that served as material.

This clonotype was sampled from a woman aged 60 to 75 who had recovered from COVID-19. The sequencing sample was made of peripheral blood.

In nucleotides, the CDR3 is TGTGCCAGCAGTAATCCGGGACAGGGGGCGCAAAAGCAGTTCTTC. Protein sequence: CASSNPGQGAQKQFF. The V gene is TRBV2, the J gene TRBJ2-1; 12 positions match TRBD1. Trimming at V came to 5 bases and at J to 11 bases, leaving 10 bases not matched to a gene. The CDR3 covers 15 residues. Germline CDR1 is SNHLY and CDR2 is FYNNEI. The whole variable domain, remainder taken from reference TRBV2 and TRBJ2-1, is EPEVTQTPSHQVTQMGQEVILRCVPISNHLYFYWYRQILGQKVEFLVSFYNNEISEKSEIFDDQFSVERPDGSNFTLKIRSTKLEDSAMYFCASSNPGQGAQKQFFGPGTRLTVL.